One sample yielded the 17 T cell receptor beta chains listed below, sequenced in a study of blood T cell repertoires in COVID-19 (dated by TCRdb to about 2020). Libraries were made using the immunoSEQ multiplex PCR assay. The source is immuneACCESS, and TCRdb retained only in-frame sequences with V and J called. Part of the clones is not carried over; for the studies checked, unresolved V genes explain less than half of this, and the remainder is unexplained. This sample comprises about 150,000 clones, more than 75% of them detected only once. More than 7.5% of the sample is taken by the ten largest. Sequencing used peripheral blood. The receptors originated from a woman aged 55-69 years with COVID-19, enrolled during active disease.

This clone appeared once. The chain has TRBV5-4 and TRBJ1-1; possibly TRBD1 for D (6 bases). The V gene lost 3 bases and the J gene lost 3 bases, with 15 bases spanning the gap. This CDR3 contains 15 residues. Germline V gene sequence: CDR1 SGHNT, CDR2 YYREEE (reference sequence). CDR3 nucleotide sequence: TGTGCCAGCAGCTGGATACAGGGTCGGTACACTGAAGCTTTCTTT. It is translated as CASSWIQGRYTEAFF.

The chain uses TRBV12-3 or TRBV12-4 and TRBJ2-7; 7 bases align to TRBD2. This CDR3 spans 13 amino acids. Germline trimming cut 6 bases from V and 2 bases from J; bases unmatched to any gene: 4. The CDR3 region is CASRRGLAYEQYF. CDR3 coding DNA: TGTGCCAGCAGACGTGGACTAGCCTACGAGCAGTACTTC.

The CDR3 nucleotides read TGCGCCAGCAGCTTGGTAGGGGCTAGCAATCAGCCCCAGCATTTT. Amino acids: CASSLVGASNQPQHF. The rearrangement joins TRBV5-1 to TRBJ1-5; D might be TRBD1 (5 bases). This CDR3 is 15 amino acids long. Trimming pared 0 bases from V and 0 bases from J, leaving 7 bases between. The V gene's germline CDR1 is SGHRS and CDR2 YFSETQ.

The CDR3 region is CASSSSYGTDTQYF. For the CDR3, the DNA is TGTGCCAGCAGTTCTAGCTACGGTACAGATACGCAGTATTTT. The rearrangement links TRBV6-5 to TRBJ2-3; D is perhaps TRBD2 (5 bases). CDR3 length equals 14 residues. Deletions cut 4 bases from V and 3 bases from J, with 11 bases between. Germline-derived CDR1 and CDR2 are MNHEY and SVGAGI.

This clone was counted once. The CDR3 protein is CASSALSLAKNIQYF. Here the CDR3 DNA reads TGTGCCAGCAGCGCCCTGTCACTAGCCAAAAACATTCAGTACTTC. This rearrangement joins TRBV7-9 to TRBJ2-4; D not certain. CDR1 and CDR2 (germline): SEHNR, FQNEAQ (reference sequence). The CDR3 consists of 15 residues. Trimming left V 5 bases short and J 0 bases short, with 11 bases between.

J is TRBJ1-1 and V is TRBV5-1; D uncertain. The CDR3 totals 15 residues. Germline V CDR1 and CDR2: SGHRS, YFSETQ. Trimming shortened V by 1 base and J by 0 bases, and 10 bases separated the two germline ends. CDR3 in amino acids: CASSLTTNMNTEAFF. For the CDR3, the DNA is TGCGCCAGCAGCTTGACCACTAACATGAACACTGAAGCTTTCTTT.

The chain combines TRBV3-1 (or the pseudogene TRBV3-2) with TRBJ1-2; TRBD1 agrees at 8 bases. V gave up 1 base and J gave up 8 bases; unmatched junction bases: 9. Germline-derived CDR1 and CDR2 are LGHDT and YNNKEL (reference sequence). The CDR3 is 15 amino acids. The CDR3 sequence: CASSQGDRRTPGYTF. In DNA, the CDR3 is TGTGCCAGCAGCCAAGGGGACAGGCGAACCCCGGGCTACACCTTC.

This clone has just a few counts. J is TRBJ2-1 and V is TRBV18; D might be TRBD2 (5 bases). The germline gives CDR1 KGHSH, CDR2 LQKENI. The CDR3 extends over 16 amino acids. V was trimmed by 5 bases and J by 0 bases, leaving 14 bases between them. CDR3: CASSSLARSSYNEQFF. The CDR3 DNA reads as TGTGCCAGCTCAAGTTTAGCGAGGAGCTCCTACAATGAGCAGTTCTTC. Drawing the rest from reference TRBV18 and TRBJ2-1, the complete variable domain is NAGVMQNPRHLVRRRGQEARLRCSPMKGHSHVYWYRQLPEEGLKFMVYLQKENIIDESGMPKERFSAEFPKEGPSILRIQQVVRGDSAAYFCASSSLARSSYNEQFFGPGTRLTVL.

The rearrangement links TRBV4-2 to TRBJ1-1; D is possibly TRBD1 (6 bases). CDR3 length equals 14 residues. The ends were cut back, 4 bases at V and 6 bases at J, with 15 bases in the middle. The germline V gene encodes CDR1 LGHNA and CDR2 YNFKEQ. CDR3 protein: CASSPGGGVAEAFF. DNA for the CDR3: TGTGCCAGCAGCCCGGGGGGGGGCGTGGCTGAAGCTTTCTTT.

CDR3 sequence (DNA): TGTGCCAGCAGCCCCGGACAGGTCTATGGCTACACCTTC. Translation gives CASSPGQVYGYTF. The rearrangement joins TRBV7-8 to TRBJ1-2, with 7 bases aligning to TRBD1. The germline V gene has CDR1 SGHVS and CDR2 FQNEAQ. CDR3 size: 13 residues. Trimming cost V 5 bases and J 4 bases; bases outside gene matches: 4.

V is TRBV5-1 and J is TRBJ1-2, with a possible D match to TRBD1 (5 bases). The germline V gene has CDR1 SGHRS and CDR2 YFSETQ. The CDR3 has 17 amino acids. Trimming removed 0 bases from V and 4 bases from J, with 19 bases in between. The CDR3, as DNA: TGCGCCAGCAGCTTGGCACAGGTGGCGGGGGTTGGCTATGGCTACACCTTC. It specifies CASSLAQVAGVGYGYTF.

The V call is TRBV7-2, the J call TRBJ1-2, with 8 bases lining up with TRBD1. Germline CDR1 SGHTA, CDR2 FQGNSA. The CDR3 totals 15 residues. After removal of 2 bases from V and 6 bases from J, the junction contained 8 bases not matched to a gene. Here the CDR3 DNA reads TGTGCCAGCAGCTTATTTCCGGACAGGGTGGATGGCTACACCTTC. This codes for CASSLFPDRVDGYTF. Full variable domain (outside the CDR3, taken from reference TRBV7-2 and TRBJ1-2): GAGVSQSPSNKVTEKGKDVELRCDPISGHTALYWYRQSLGQGLEFLIYFQGNSAPDKSGLPSDRFSAERTGGSVSTLTIQRTQQEDSAVYLCASSLFPDRVDGYTFGSGTRLTVV.

The V and J genes are TRBV5-8 and TRBJ1-2; D is unclear. The germline CDR1 and CDR2 sequences are SGHTS and YDEGEE. With 1 base removed from V and 1 base from J, the gap between germline ends came to 8 bases. The CDR3 is 14 residues long. The CDR3 sequence: CASSLYRSNYGYTF. The CDR3 bases are TGTGCCAGCAGCTTGTACCGGAGTAACTATGGCTACACCTTC.

The chain has TRBV11-2 and TRBJ1-1, with TRBD1 as a possible D gene (6 bases). Trimming left V 4 bases short and J 7 bases short, with 19 bases between. Germline V CDR1 and CDR2: SGHAT, FQNNGV. The CDR3 length is 15 residues. The CDR3 DNA reads as TGTGCCAGCAGCTCGGAGACAGGCCTTGGAGGTGAAGCTTTCTTT. Translation gives CASSSETGLGGEAFF.

This chain joins TRBV9 and TRBJ1-1; tentatively, D is TRBD1 (6 bases). Germline CDR1 reads SGDLS; CDR2 reads YYNGEE. The CDR3 length is 16 residues. V was clipped by 1 base and J by 0 bases, with 13 bases between them. In nucleotides, the CDR3 is TGTGCCAGCAGCGTACTCGGGGGGCCCGTGAACACTGAAGCTTTCTTT. Protein sequence: CASSVLGGPVNTEAFF.

This clone was seen once. The chain joins TRBV2 to TRBJ1-5; weak D call: TRBD1 (5 bases). Germline CDR1 SNHLY, CDR2 FYNNEI. The V and J ends lost 7 bases and 7 bases respectively, with 14 bases between them. The CDR3 is made up of 13 amino acids. The CDR3 region has the DNA TGTGCCAGCACTCAGGGAGGCCTCCAGCCCCAGCATTTT. Translating gives CASTQGGLQPQHF.

This clone appeared once. J is TRBJ2-1 and V is TRBV5-4; 9 nucleotides agree with TRBD2. The V and J ends lost 0 bases and 2 bases, in that order; junction bases with no gene match: 6. CDR1 and CDR2 from the germline V gene are SGHNT and YYREEE (reference sequence). This CDR3 comprises 17 residues. In DNA, the CDR3 is TGTGCCAGCAGCTTGGGCGGGAGGGCCGGAACCTACAATGAGCAGTTCTTC. Translating it yields CASSLGGRAGTYNEQFF.